The entry below gives a single TCR beta chain sequence along with its context. The antigen remains undetermined. The CDR3 is 13 amino acids. V was clipped by 3 bases and J by 6 bases, with 9 bases between them. CDR1 MNHEY and CDR2 SMNVEV come from the germline V gene (reference sequence). cDNA libraries of TCR beta carried unique molecular identifiers. TCRdb re-analysed the PCR reads in MiXCR, keeping a single row per CDR3 protein. Among under 200,000 distinct CDR3 sequences listed, about 37% were seen once. The sample is drawn from a study of post-analysis software for immune sequencing data. About the research overall: Clinical courses comprised relapsing-remitting, secondary progressive and progressive-relapsing multiple sclerosis. Overall study results and limits: TRBV segments more frequent in patients than in controls numbered about 5 and included TRBV5-6, TRBV5-1 and TRBV20-1. There was significantly lower normalized Chao1 diversity in multiple sclerosis patients than in controls.

The clonotype was recovered from a girl aged 5 to 17 with multiple sclerosis. The sequencing used blood, collected after autologous hematopoietic stem cell transplantation. The rearrangement uses TRBV27 and TRBJ1-5; possibly TRBD1 for D (6 bases). Written as DNA, the CDR3 is TGTGCCAGCAGTTTGTGGGGGCCTCAGCCCCAGCATTTT. Its translation: CASSLWGPQPQHF.